Sequencing of this TCR beta chain was carried out in a study of siplizumab effects on memory and regulatory T cells. Libraries were prepared by immunoSEQ multiplex PCR; TCRdb keeps only in-frame clonotypes and omits some of them. The sample comprises fewer than 65,000 clones, 93% of which are singletons, and roughly 15% rests with the top ten. Germline V gene lookup returns CDR1 SGDLS and CDR2 YYNGEE. V was pared by 4 bases and J by 8 bases, with 8 bases of the junction left unmatched. There are 14 residues in the CDR3. Concerning this clone itself: Its antigen is unidentified.

Findings of the study overall: Naive T cells looked more diverse than memory cells, and they looked like major contributors to the alloresponse.

This sequence joins TRBV9 and TRBJ2-1, with 8 bases lining up with TRBD1. The clonotype was recovered from a human donor in good health. What was sequenced was CD8+ T cells sorted from blood. The CDR3 DNA is TGTGCCAGCAGCCTATGGACAGGGTCGCATGAGCAGTTCTTC. Amino acid sequence: CASSLWTGSHEQFF.